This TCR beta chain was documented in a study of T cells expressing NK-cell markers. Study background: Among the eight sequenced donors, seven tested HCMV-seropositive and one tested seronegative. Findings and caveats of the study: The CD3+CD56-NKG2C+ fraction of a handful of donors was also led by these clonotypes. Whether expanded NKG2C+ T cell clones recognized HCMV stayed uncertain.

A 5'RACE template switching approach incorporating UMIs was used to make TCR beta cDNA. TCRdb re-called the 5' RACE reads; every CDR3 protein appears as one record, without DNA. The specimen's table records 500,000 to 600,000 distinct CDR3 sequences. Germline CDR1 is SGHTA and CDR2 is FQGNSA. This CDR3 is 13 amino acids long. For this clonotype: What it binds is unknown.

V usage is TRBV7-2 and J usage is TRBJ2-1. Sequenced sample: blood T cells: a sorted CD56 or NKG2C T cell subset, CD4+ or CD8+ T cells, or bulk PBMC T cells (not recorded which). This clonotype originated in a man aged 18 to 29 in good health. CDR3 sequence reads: CASSPFNHNEQFF. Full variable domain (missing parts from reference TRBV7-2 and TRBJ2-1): GAGVSQSPSNKVTEKGKDVELRCDPISGHTALYWYRQSLGQGLEFLIYFQGNSAPDKSGLPSDRFSAERTGGSVSTLTIQRTQQEDSAVYLCASSPFNHNEQFFGPGTRLTVL.